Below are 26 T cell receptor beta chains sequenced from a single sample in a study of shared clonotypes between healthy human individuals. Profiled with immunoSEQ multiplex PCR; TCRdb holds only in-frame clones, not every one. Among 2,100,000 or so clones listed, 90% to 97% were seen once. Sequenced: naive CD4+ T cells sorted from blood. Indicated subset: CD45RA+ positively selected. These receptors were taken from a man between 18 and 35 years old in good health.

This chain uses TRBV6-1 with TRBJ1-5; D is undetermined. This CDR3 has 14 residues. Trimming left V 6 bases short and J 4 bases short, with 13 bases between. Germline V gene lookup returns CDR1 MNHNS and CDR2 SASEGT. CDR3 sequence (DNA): TGTGCCAGCAGCGGAGGAGTCCTAAATCAGCCCCAGCATTTT. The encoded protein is CASSGGVLNQPQHF.

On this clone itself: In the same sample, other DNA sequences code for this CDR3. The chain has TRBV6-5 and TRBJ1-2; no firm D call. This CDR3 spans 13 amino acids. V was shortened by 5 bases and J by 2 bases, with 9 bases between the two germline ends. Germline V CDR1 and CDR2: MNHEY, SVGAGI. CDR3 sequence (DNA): TGTGCCAGCAGTCCCGGGCACAACTATGGCTACACCTTC. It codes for CASSPGHNYGYTF.

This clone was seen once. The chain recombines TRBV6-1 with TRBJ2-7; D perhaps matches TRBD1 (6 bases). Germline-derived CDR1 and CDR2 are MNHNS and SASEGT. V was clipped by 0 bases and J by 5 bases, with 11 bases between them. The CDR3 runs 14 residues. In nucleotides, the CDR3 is TGTGCCAGCAGTGAAGCGGAACAGGGCCACGAGCAGTACTTC. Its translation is CASSEAEQGHEQYF.

CDR3 DNA sequence: TGCGCCAGCAGCCACCTTGGTTCCGGGACAGGGAATCAGCCCCAGCATTTT. Translating it yields CASSHLGSGTGNQPQHF. The chain links TRBV4-1 to TRBJ1-5; 9 bases map to TRBD1. The CDR3 has 17 residues. Germline loops: CDR1 MGHRA, CDR2 YSYEKL. Trimming at V came to 3 bases and at J to 4 bases, leaving 10 bases not matched to a gene.

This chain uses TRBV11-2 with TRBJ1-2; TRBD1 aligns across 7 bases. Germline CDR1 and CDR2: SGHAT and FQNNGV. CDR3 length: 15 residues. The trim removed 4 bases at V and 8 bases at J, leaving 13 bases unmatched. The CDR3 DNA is TGTGCCAGCAGCTCAGGACAGGCGATATTGAAGGGCTACACCTTC. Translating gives CASSSGQAILKGYTF. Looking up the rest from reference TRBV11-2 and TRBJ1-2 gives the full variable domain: EAGVAQSPRYKIIEKRQSVAFWCNPISGHATLYWYQQILGQGPKLLIQFQNNGVVDDSQLPKDRFSAERLKGVDSTLKIQPAKLEDSAVYLCASSSGQAILKGYTFGSGTRLTVV.

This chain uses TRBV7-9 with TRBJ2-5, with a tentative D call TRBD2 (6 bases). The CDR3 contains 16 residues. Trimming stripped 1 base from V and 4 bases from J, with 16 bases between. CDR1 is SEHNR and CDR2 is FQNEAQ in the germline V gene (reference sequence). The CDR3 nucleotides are TGTGCCAGCAGCTTAGAATGGGGGAGGAGAGCAGAGACCCAGTACTTC. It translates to CASSLEWGRRAETQYF. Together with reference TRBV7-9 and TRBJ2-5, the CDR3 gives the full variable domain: DTGVSQNPRHKITKRGQNVTFRCDPISEHNRLYWYRQTLGQGPEFLTYFQNEAQLEKSRLLSDRFSAERPKGSFSTLEIQRTEQGDSAMYLCASSLEWGRRAETQYFGPGTRLLVL.

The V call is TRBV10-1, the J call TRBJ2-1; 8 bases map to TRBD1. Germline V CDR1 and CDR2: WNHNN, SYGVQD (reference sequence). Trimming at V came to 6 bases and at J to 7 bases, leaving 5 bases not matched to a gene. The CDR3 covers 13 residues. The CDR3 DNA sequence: TGCGCCAGCAGGCAGGGGGCCGGGAATGAGCAGTTCTTC. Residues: CASRQGAGNEQFF.

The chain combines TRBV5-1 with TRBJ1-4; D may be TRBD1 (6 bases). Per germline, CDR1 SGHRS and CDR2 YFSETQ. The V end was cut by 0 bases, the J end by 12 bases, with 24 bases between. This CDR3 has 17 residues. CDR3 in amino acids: CASSLAAYLTTGAELFF. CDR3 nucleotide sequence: TGCGCCAGCAGCTTGGCCGCCTACCTAACGACGGGGGCGGAACTGTTTTTT.

The chain's CDR3 is CASSYDSYNEKLFF. CDR3 DNA: TGTGCCAGCAGCTATGACAGTTATAATGAAAAACTGTTTTTT. The J gene is TRBJ1-4, the V gene TRBV2; D may be TRBD1 (5 bases). The CDR3 sequence is 14 residues long. The V and J ends lost 6 bases and 4 bases respectively, with 12 bases between them. The germline V gene encodes CDR1 SNHLY and CDR2 FYNNEI.

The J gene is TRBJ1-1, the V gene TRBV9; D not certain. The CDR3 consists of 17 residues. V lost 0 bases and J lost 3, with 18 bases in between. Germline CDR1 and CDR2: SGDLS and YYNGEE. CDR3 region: CASSVGRWVGNHTEAFF. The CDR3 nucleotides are TGTGCCAGCAGCGTAGGAAGGTGGGTAGGGAATCACACTGAAGCTTTCTTT.

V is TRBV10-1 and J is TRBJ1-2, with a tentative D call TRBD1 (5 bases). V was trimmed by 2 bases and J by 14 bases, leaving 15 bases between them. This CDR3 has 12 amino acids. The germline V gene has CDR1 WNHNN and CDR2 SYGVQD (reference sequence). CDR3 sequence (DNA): TGCGCCAGCAGTGAGGCCAGTGGGGCTTTGACCTTC. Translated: CASSEASGALTF.

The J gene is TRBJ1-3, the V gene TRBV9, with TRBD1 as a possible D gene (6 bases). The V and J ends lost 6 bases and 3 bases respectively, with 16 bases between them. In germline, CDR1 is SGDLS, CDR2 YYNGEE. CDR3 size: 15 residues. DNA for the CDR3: TGTGCCAGCAACTCGGGGGGGCCCGGTGGAAACACCATATATTTT. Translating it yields CASNSGGPGGNTIYF.

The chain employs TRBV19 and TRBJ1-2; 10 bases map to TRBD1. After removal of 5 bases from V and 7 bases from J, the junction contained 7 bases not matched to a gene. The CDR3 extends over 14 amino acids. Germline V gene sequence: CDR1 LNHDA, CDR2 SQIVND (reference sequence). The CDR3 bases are TGTGCCAGTAGTTCGGGACAGGGGATCGGTGGCTACACCTTC. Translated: CASSSGQGIGGYTF.

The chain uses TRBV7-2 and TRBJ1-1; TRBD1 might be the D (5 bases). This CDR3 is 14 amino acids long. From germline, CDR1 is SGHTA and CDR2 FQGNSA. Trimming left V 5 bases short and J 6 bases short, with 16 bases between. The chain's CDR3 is CASSPGGRAAEAFF. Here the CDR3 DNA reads TGTGCCAGCAGCCCCGGAGGCAGGGCCGCTGAAGCTTTCTTT.

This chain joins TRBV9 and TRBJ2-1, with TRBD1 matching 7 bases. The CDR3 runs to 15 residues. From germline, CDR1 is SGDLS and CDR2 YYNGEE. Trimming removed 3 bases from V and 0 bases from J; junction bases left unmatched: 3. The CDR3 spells CASSEGGRSYNEQFF. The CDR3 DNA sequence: TGTGCCAGCAGCGAAGGGGGCCGCTCCTACAATGAGCAGTTCTTC. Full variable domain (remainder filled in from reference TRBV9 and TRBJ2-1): DSGVTQTPKHLITATGQRVTLRCSPRSGDLSVYWYQQSLDQGLQFLIQYYNGEERAKGNILERFSAQQFPDLHSELNLSSLELGDSALYFCASSEGGRSYNEQFFGPGTRLTVL.

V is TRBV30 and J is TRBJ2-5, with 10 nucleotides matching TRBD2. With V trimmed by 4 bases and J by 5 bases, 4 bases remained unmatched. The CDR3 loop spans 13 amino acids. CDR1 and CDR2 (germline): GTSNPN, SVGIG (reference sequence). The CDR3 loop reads CAWKRGGRETQYF. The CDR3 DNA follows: TGTGCCTGGAAGCGGGGGGGCAGGGAGACCCAGTACTTC.

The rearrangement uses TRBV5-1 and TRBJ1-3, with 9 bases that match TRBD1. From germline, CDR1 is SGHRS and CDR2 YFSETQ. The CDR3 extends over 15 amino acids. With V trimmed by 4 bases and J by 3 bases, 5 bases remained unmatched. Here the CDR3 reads CASSQGQGNGNTIYF. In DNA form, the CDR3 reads TGCGCCAGCAGCCAGGGACAGGGTAATGGAAACACCATATATTTT.

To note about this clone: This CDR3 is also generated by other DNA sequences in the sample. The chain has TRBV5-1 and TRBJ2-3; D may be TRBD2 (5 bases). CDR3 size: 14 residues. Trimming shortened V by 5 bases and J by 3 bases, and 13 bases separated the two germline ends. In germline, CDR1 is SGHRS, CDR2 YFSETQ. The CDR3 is CASSQRERTDTQYF. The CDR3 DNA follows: TGCGCCAGCAGTCAACGGGAAAGAACAGATACGCAGTATTTT.

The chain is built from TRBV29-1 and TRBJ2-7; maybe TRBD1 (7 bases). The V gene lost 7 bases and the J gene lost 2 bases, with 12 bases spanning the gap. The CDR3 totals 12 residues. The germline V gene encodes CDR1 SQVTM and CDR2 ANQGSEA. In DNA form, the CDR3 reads TGCAGCGCGGCAGGGGGGACCTACGAGCAGTACTTC. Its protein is CSAAGGTYEQYF.

The CDR3 nucleotides read TGTGCCAGCAGTGAATACATGGGTTTAGGCACCGGGGAGCTGTTTTTT. This translates into CASSEYMGLGTGELFF. This sequence joins TRBV25-1 and TRBJ2-2; D unclear. The CDR3 consists of 16 residues. Deletions cut 0 bases from V and 4 bases from J, with 12 bases between. Germline assignment: CDR1 MGHDK and CDR2 SYGVNS.

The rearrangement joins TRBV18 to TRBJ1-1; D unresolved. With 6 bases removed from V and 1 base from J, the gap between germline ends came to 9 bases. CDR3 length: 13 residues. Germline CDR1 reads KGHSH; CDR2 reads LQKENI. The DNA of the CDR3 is TGTGCCAGCTCTCCCCATGAGAACACTGAAGCTTTCTTT. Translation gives CASSPHENTEAFF.

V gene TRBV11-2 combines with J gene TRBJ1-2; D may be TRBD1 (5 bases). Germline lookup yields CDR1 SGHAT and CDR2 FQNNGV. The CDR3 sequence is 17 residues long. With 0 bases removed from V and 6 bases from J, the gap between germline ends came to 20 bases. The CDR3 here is CASSLDVIRGARNGYTF. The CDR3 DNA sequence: TGTGCCAGCAGCTTAGATGTCATAAGAGGGGCAAGAAATGGCTACACCTTC.

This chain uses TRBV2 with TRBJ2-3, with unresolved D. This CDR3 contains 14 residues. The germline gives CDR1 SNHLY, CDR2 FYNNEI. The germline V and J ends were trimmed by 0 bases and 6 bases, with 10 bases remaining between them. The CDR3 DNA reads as TGTGCCAGCAGTGAAGCTTCTTGGGTGGATACGCAGTATTTT. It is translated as CASSEASWVDTQYF.

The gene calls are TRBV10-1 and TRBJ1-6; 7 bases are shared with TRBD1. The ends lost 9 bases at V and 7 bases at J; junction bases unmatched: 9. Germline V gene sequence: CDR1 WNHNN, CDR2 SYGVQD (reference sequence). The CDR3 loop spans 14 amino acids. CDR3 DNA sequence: TGCGCCAGTCTAGGGGGCGCGTTAAATTCACCCCTCCACTTT. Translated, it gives CASLGGALNSPLHF.

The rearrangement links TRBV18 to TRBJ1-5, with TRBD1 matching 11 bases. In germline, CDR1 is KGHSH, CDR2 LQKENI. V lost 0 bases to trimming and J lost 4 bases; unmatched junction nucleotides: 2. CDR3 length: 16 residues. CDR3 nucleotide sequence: TGTGCCAGCTCACCACCGGGACAGGGGGAGAATCAGCCCCAGCATTTT. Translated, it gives CASSPPGQGENQPQHF. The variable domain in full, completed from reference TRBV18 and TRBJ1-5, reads NAGVMQNPRHLVRRRGQEARLRCSPMKGHSHVYWYRQLPEEGLKFMVYLQKENIIDESGMPKERFSAEFPKEGPSILRIQQVVRGDSAAYFCASSPPGQGENQPQHFGDGTRLSIL.

CDR3 loop: CASSPAGNTYEQYF. CDR3 DNA sequence: TGTGCCAGCAGCCCGGCGGGGAATACCTACGAGCAGTACTTC. The V and J genes are TRBV6-5 and TRBJ2-7; tentative D call: TRBD2 (6 bases). Trimming removed 6 bases at V and 2 bases at J, with 14 bases between. CDR3 length: 14 residues. CDR1 and CDR2 (germline): MNHEY, SVGAGI.